The 4 T cell receptor beta chains reported below all come from one sample, sequenced in a study of T cells expressing NK-cell markers. TCRdb reprocessed the 5' RACE reads; each CDR3 protein has one entry and no DNA is given. This listing includes roughly 380,000 distinct CDR3 sequences. The sample was blood T cells: a sorted CD56 or NKG2C T cell subset, CD4+ or CD8+ T cells, or bulk PBMC T cells (not recorded which). These receptors originate from a man between 18 and 69 years old in good health.

V gene TRBV20-1 combines with J gene TRBJ2-3; TCRdb designates TRBD1, a call that cannot be tested without DNA. Germline V gene sequence: CDR1 DFQATT, CDR2 SNEGSKA (reference sequence). This CDR3 has 13 residues. CDR3: CSVQGISTDTQYF.

V is TRBV7-2 and J is TRBJ2-5; as DNA is missing, the TRBD1 call by TCRdb cannot be tested. Germline assignment: CDR1 SGHTA and CDR2 FQGNSA. This CDR3 region has 14 residues. CDR3 residues: CASSQGRSQETQYF.

This sequence joins TRBV3-1 and TRBJ2-7; TCRdb returns TRBD2, unconfirmable since there is no DNA. Germline V gene lookup returns CDR1 LGHDT and CDR2 YNNKEL (reference sequence). This CDR3 spans 17 amino acids. The chain's CDR3 is CASSQAIGLAGSYEQYF.

The chain uses TRBV10-3 and TRBJ2-2; lacking DNA, the TRBD1 call made by TCRdb goes unchecked. The CDR3 has 14 amino acids. Germline V lookup: CDR1 ENHRY, CDR2 SYGVKD. The CDR3 protein is CAISPTENTGELFF.